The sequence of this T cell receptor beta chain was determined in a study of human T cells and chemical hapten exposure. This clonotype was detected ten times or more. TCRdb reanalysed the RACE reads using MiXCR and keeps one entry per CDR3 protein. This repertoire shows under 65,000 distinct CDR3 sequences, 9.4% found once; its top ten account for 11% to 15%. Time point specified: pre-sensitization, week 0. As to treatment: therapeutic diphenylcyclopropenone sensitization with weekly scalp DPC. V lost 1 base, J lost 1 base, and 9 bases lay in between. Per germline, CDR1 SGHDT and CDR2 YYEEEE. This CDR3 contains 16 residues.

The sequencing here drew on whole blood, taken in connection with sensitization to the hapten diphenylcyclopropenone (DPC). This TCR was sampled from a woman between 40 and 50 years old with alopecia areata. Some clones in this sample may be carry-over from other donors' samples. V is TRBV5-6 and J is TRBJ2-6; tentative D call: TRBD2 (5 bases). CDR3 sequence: CASSLSRVSGANVLTF. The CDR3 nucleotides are TGTGCCAGCAGCTTGTCGAGGGTTTCTGGGGCCAACGTCCTGACTTTC.